The rows below give T cell receptor beta chains drawn from one sample of a study of human T cells and chemical hapten exposure. TCRdb re-analysed the RACE reads in MiXCR, keeping a single row per CDR3 protein. The sample has some 170,000 distinct CDR3 sequences; 20% to 25% are singletons. Sequenced here: whole blood, sampled in connection with sensitization to the hapten diphenylcyclopropenone (DPC). The receptors were gathered from a woman between 50 and 59 years old with alopecia areata. Some clones in this sample may be carry-over from other donors' samples. The CDR3 runs from the conserved cysteine through the conserved F or W. The D gene is left open where the match is weak. Expanded clones are given a class, and other clones once, few, many or no size at all.

V	D	size	J	DNA	CDR3
TRBV20-1	.	many	TRBJ2-2	TGCAGTGCTAGGGACCCTTCTGGGGGAATCAACACCGGGGAGCTGTTTTTT	CSARDPSGGINTGELFF
TRBV12-3/TRBV12-4	TRBD2	.	TRBJ2-1	TGTGCCAGCAGTCCTCAGCGGGGGGCGGCTAAACTGTTAGATGAGCAGTTCTTC	CASSPQRGAAKLLDEQFF
TRBV3-1	TRBD2	.	TRBJ2-7	TGTGCCAGCAGCCAAGTACCCGGACTAGAAGCCGAGCAGTACTTC	CASSQVPGLEAEQYF
TRBV5-1	TRBD2	few	TRBJ2-1	TGCGCCAGCACCGTCAGCGGGAGCTCCTACAATGAGCAGTTCTTC	CASTVSGSSYNEQFF
TRBV20-1	.	.	TRBJ1-1	TGCAGTGCTAGATACCAAGACACTGAAGCTTTCTTT	CSARYQDTEAFF
TRBV7-2	.	.	TRBJ1-3	TGTGCCAGCAGCTTAGGCCTGACAGGTCTCTCTGGAAACACCATATATTTT	CASSLGLTGLSGNTIYF
TRBV20-1	TRBD2	.	TRBJ2-1	TGCAGTGCTGAACTAGCGGGAGAGGCCTACAATGAGCAGTTCTTC	CSAELAGEAYNEQFF
TRBV7-8	TRBD2	.	TRBJ2-3	TGTGCCAGCAGCTTATCCGTTCTAGCGGTTTTGGATGATACGCAGTATTTT	CASSLSVLAVLDDTQYF
TRBV7-6	TRBD2	few	TRBJ2-4	TGTGCCAGCAGCTTAGTGGCGGGGGGCGCCAACATTCAGTACTTC	CASSLVAGGANIQYF
TRBV3-1	.	.	TRBJ2-3	TGTGCCAGCAGCCAAAACCCCGGGGGCACAGATACGCAGTATTTT	CASSQNPGGTDTQYF
TRBV20-1	TRBD1	.	TRBJ1-1	TGCAGTGCTCGTCGGGACAGGGGCATATTCATGAACACTGAAGCTTTCTTT	CSARRDRGIFMNTEAFF
TRBV5-1	.	.	TRBJ1-4	TGCGCCAGCAGCTCAAGCGGATTAGGCGGTAATGAAAAACTGTTTTTT	CASSSSGLGGNEKLFF
TRBV6-5	.	.	TRBJ2-7	TGTGCCAGCAGCGCCCTTGACAGTAGCTCCTACGAGCAGTACTTC	CASSALDSSSYEQYF
TRBV3-1	.	.	TRBJ2-7	TGTGCCAGCAGCCAACCCCAGGGCTACGAGCAGTACTTC	CASSQPQGYEQYF
TRBV5-1	TRBD1	.	TRBJ2-5	TGCGCCAGCAGCCCAGGGACAGAAGAGACCCAGTACTTC	CASSPGTEETQYF
TRBV29-1	TRBD1	few	TRBJ2-1	TGCAGCGTTTCGCGGAAGCAGGGGGTCCATGAGCAGTTCTTC	CSVSRKQGVHEQFF
TRBV29-1	TRBD1	.	TRBJ1-1	TGCAGCGTTGTCGGACAGGACACTGAAGCTTTCTTT	CSVVGQDTEAFF
TRBV20-1	.	.	TRBJ1-1	TGCAGTGCTAGTGTCGGGGGTGTTGCTTTCTTT	CSASVGGVAFF
TRBV7-8	.	.	TRBJ1-1	TGTGCCAGCAGCTCCATCACCGGAGCTGAAGCTTTCTTT	CASSSITGAEAFF
TRBV11-2	.	.	TRBJ1-2	TGTGCCAGCAGCTTAGCAGGGGCCAGGGGTGGCTACACCTTC	CASSLAGARGGYTF
TRBV28	TRBD2	.	TRBJ2-5	TGTGCCAGCAGTTTTACACTAGCGGAGCTGGGTGGGGAGACCCAGTACTTC	CASSFTLAELGGETQYF
TRBV6-5	TRBD2	few	TRBJ2-4	TGTGCCAGCAGTCCCTTTGAGCGGGAGGGCCGGGGAGTCAAAAACATTCAGTACTTC	CASSPFEREGRGVKNIQYF
TRBV7-2	.	.	TRBJ2-3	TGTGCCAGCAGCTCCAGTGGGGCGGGAAGGGCGACAGATACGCAGTATTTT	CASSSSGAGRATDTQYF
TRBV29-1	.	.	TRBJ1-3	TGCAGCGTTGGAGTTGGTCGCCTTCTAACTGGAAACACCATATATTTT	CSVGVGRLLTGNTIYF
TRBV12-5	.	few	TRBJ2-7	TGTGCTAGTGGTTCCCCAATCCACGAGCAGTACTTC	CASGSPIHEQYF
TRBV27	.	few	TRBJ1-6	TGTGCCAGCAGTGCAGATCCGTCGAGCTCCTATAATTCACCCCTCCACTTT	CASSADPSSSYNSPLHF
TRBV12-3/TRBV12-4	.	few	TRBJ2-1	TGTGCCAGCACCAGTTACGACTCCGGGGGAAATGAGCAGTTCTTC	CASTSYDSGGNEQFF
TRBV20-1	.	few	TRBJ2-1	TGCAGTGCTAGAGGAAGCTCAAACAATGAGCAGTTCTTC	CSARGSSNNEQFF
TRBV20-1	.	.	TRBJ2-6	TGCAGTGCTAGACAGGGGCGCATCCCCTCTGGGGCCAACGTCCTGACTTTC	CSARQGRIPSGANVLTF
TRBV6-5	.	few	TRBJ2-3	TGTGCCAGCAGACCCGACGGTTTTAGCACAGATACGCAGTATTTT	CASRPDGFSTDTQYF
TRBV20-1	TRBD1	.	TRBJ2-1	TGCAGTGCAACTTCACCGGGGACAGCCTACAATGAGCAGTTCTTC	CSATSPGTAYNEQFF
TRBV29-1	TRBD1	few	TRBJ1-1	TGCAGCGTTGAGGAGAGGACGGGACAGGTGTCTTTCTTT	CSVEERTGQVSFF
TRBV12-3/TRBV12-4	.	.	TRBJ1-4	TGTGCCAGCAGTCGAACAGGGTGGGTGGATGAAAAACTGTTTTTT	CASSRTGWVDEKLFF
TRBV5-6	TRBD2	.	TRBJ2-7	TGTGCCAGCAGCTCCTTTAGCGGGAGGTCCTCCTACGAGCAGTACTTC	CASSSFSGRSSYEQYF
TRBV10-3	.	.	TRBJ2-7	TGTGCCATCAGTGAACAATCGCAGGGAGCGGGCGAGCAGTACTTC	CAISEQSQGAGEQYF
TRBV5-5	.	.	TRBJ2-7	TGTGCCAGCAGCTTGGACATCTACGAGCAGTACTTC	CASSLDIYEQYF
TRBV5-1	TRBD2	.	TRBJ2-7	TGCGCCAGCAGCCGGGGAGCGGGGATCTCCTCGGGCGAGCAGTACTTC	CASSRGAGISSGEQYF
TRBV2	.	many	TRBJ2-5	TGTGCCAGCAACGGGATGAAGACCCAGTACTTC	CASNGMKTQYF
TRBV12-3/TRBV12-4	.	few	TRBJ2-7	TGTGCCAGCAGTTTAGGGGCAGGTTACTCCTACGAGCAGTACTTC	CASSLGAGYSYEQYF
TRBV19	TRBD2	many	TRBJ2-1	TGTGCCAGTAGTATATATCACCCCCCTTTCCGAGCGGGAGCAGGGAGTGAGCAGTTCTTC	CASSIYHPPFRAGAGSEQFF
TRBV2	TRBD2	few	TRBJ2-1	TGTGCCAGCAGTCCCGGGACTAGCGGGAGTTGGAAGTTCTTC	CASSPGTSGSWKFF
TRBV5-1	.	.	TRBJ2-3	TGCGCCAGCTGTAAAGATGGCGGCAACACAGATACGCAGTATTTT	CASCKDGGNTDTQYF